This passage covers 30 T cell receptor beta chains from one sample sequenced in a study of Ad26.COV2.S vaccination and SARS-CoV-2 variants. Treatment noted: about 20 received Ad26.COV2.S at low or high dose, single or two shots; a few received placebo; per-sample allocation not given. Day 63 after the first vaccine or placebo injection was the time point for sampling. Assay used: immunoSEQ multiplex PCR; TCRdb lists only in-frame clones, some missing. The sample lists some 250,000 clones, around 87% occurring once. The specimen was peripheral blood, collected in a trial of Ad26.COV2.S vaccine versus placebo. These receptors all stem from a person aged 18-60 years who received the Ad26.COV2.S COVID-19 vaccine or a placebo.

This chain connects TRBV11-2 to TRBJ2-7; no definite D call. This CDR3 is 12 amino acids long. The ends were cut back, 3 bases at V and 2 bases at J, with 5 bases in the middle. The germline CDR1 and CDR2 sequences are SGHAT and FQNNGV. This CDR3 is CASSFSTYEQYF. The CDR3 DNA reads as TGTGCCAGCAGCTTTAGCACCTACGAGCAGTACTTC.

This clone was seen at least ten times. This sequence joins TRBV2 and TRBJ2-7; 8 bases map to TRBD1. This CDR3 spans 14 amino acids. Germline CDR1 is SNHLY and CDR2 is FYNNEI. The V segment lost 5 bases and the J segment 7 bases; nucleotides outside the gene matches: 10. The CDR3 DNA reads as TGTGCCAGCAGTTTACAGGGGGAATTAGAGGAGCAGTACTTC. Its translation is CASSLQGELEEQYF. The complete variable domain, with remaining parts taken from reference TRBV2 and TRBJ2-7, reads EPEVTQTPSHQVTQMGQEVILRCVPISNHLYFYWYRQILGQKVEFLVSFYNNEISEKSEIFDDQFSVERPDGSNFTLKIRSTKLEDSAMYFCASSLQGELEEQYFGPGTRLTVT.

The chain employs TRBV2 and TRBJ1-5; 8 bases align to TRBD1. Losses at the gene ends were 6 bases for V and 4 bases for J; bases not matched to a gene: 5. CDR1 SNHLY and CDR2 FYNNEI come from the germline V gene. The length of the CDR3 is 14 residues. The CDR3 DNA reads as TGTGCCAGCAGCAGGACAGGGATAAATCAGCCCCAGCATTTT. This gives the protein CASSRTGINQPQHF.

The rearrangement joins TRBV6-5 to TRBJ1-6; a weak D match, TRBD1 (6 bases). This CDR3 contains 14 residues. Germline V gene lookup returns CDR1 MNHEY and CDR2 SVGAGI. Trimming shortened V by 11 bases and J by 7 bases, and 18 bases separated the two germline ends. Here the CDR3 reads CAAAGAVRNSPLHF. CDR3 sequence (DNA): TGTGCCGCGGCAGGGGCAGTCCGGAATTCACCCCTCCACTTT.

The chain is built from TRBV4-3 and TRBJ1-6; the D gene is possibly TRBD1 (6 bases). The CDR3 totals 15 residues. CDR1 is LGHNA and CDR2 is YSLEER in the germline V gene. The V end lost 4 bases, the J end lost 7 bases, and 14 bases lay between the germline ends. The CDR3 DNA follows: TGCGCCAGCAGCCGAGTACAGGGAGGGAATTCACCCCTCCACTTT. Protein product: CASSRVQGGNSPLHF.

This chain joins TRBV7-2 and TRBJ2-1, with D perhaps matching TRBD1 (5 bases). The CDR3 length is 17 residues. From germline, CDR1 is SGHTA and CDR2 FQGNSA. Trimming shortened V by 2 bases and J by 0 bases, and 14 bases separated the two germline ends. This CDR3 is CASSLPEDSSSYNEQFF. CDR3 DNA sequence: TGTGCCAGCAGCTTACCGGAAGACAGTAGCTCCTACAATGAGCAGTTCTTC.

The chain links TRBV7-9 to TRBJ1-6; TRBD1 matches 9 bases. This CDR3 contains 18 residues. Germline CDR1 and CDR2: SEHNR and FQNEAQ (reference sequence). V was clipped by 5 bases and J by 3 bases; unmatched bases: 11. This CDR3 reads CASSRYLGQGNYNSPLHF. The DNA for the CDR3 is TGTGCCAGCAGCCGCTACCTCGGACAGGGGAACTATAATTCACCCCTCCACTTT.

The chain joins TRBV19 to TRBJ1-2; possible D gene TRBD1, 6 bases. In germline, CDR1 is LNHDA, CDR2 SQIVND (reference sequence). The CDR3 totals 14 residues. V lost 5 bases and J lost 4, with 14 bases in between. The CDR3 loop reads CASSPSGQSYGYTF. For the CDR3, the DNA is TGTGCCAGTAGTCCCAGTGGACAGTCCTATGGCTACACCTTC.

This sequence joins TRBV11-2 and TRBJ2-6, with unresolved D. Trimming removed 5 bases from V and 0 bases from J, with 8 bases in between. The CDR3 is 15 amino acids. CDR1 and CDR2 from the germline V gene are SGHAT and FQNNGV. CDR3 DNA: TGTGCCAGCAGCCCGCGCAACTCTGGGGCCAACGTCCTGACTTTC. The encoded protein is CASSPRNSGANVLTF.

This clone was counted only a few times. The V and J genes are TRBV11-2 and TRBJ1-1; D ambiguous. CDR1 is SGHAT, CDR2 FQNNGV, per germline. CDR3 length: 12 residues. V lost 2 bases and J 2 bases, leaving 3 bases between the germline ends. The DNA of the CDR3 is TGTGCCAGCAGCTTACTAAACACTGAAGCTTTCTTT. As protein: CASSLLNTEAFF.

This clone showed up just once. The J gene is TRBJ2-1, the V gene TRBV7-6; 7 positions agree with TRBD2. Losses at the gene ends were 1 base for V and 0 bases for J; bases not matched to a gene: 9. The germline CDR1 and CDR2 sequences are SGHVS and FNYEAQ. The CDR3 loop spans 18 amino acids. The CDR3 protein is CASSLGATGGSSYNEQFF. The CDR3 coding sequence is TGTGCCAGCAGCTTAGGGGCCACGGGCGGGAGCTCCTACAATGAGCAGTTCTTC.

In DNA form, the CDR3 reads TGTGCCAGCAGCGTAGGTGGGACAGGGACCTACGAGCAGTACTTC. Translation: CASSVGGTGTYEQYF. The chain is built from TRBV9 and TRBJ2-7, with TRBD1 matching 9 bases. Germline lookup yields CDR1 SGDLS and CDR2 YYNGEE. This CDR3 is 15 amino acids long. Trimming cost V 0 bases and J 2 bases; bases outside gene matches: 3.

As to this clone: Different DNA sequences within this sample yield the same CDR3. The chain joins TRBV28 to TRBJ1-2; 8 nucleotides line up with TRBD1. CDR1 is MDHEN and CDR2 is SYDVKM in the germline V gene. This CDR3 spans 12 amino acids. V dropped 6 bases and J dropped 8; count of bases not matched to a gene: 5. As DNA, the CDR3 is TGTGCCAGCAGCCCCAGACAGGGGGGCTACACCTTC. It is translated as CASSPRQGGYTF.

The chain has TRBV30 and TRBJ1-3; TRBD1 matches 8 bases. Trimming at V came to 3 bases and at J to 0 bases, leaving 4 bases not matched to a gene. The CDR3 is made up of 15 amino acids. CDR1 is GTSNPN, CDR2 SVGIG, per germline (reference sequence). CDR3 loop: CAWRNRGSSGNTIYF. In DNA form, the CDR3 reads TGTGCCTGGAGAAACAGGGGGAGCTCTGGAAACACCATATATTTT.

V and J are TRBV11-2 and TRBJ1-6; D ambiguous. Germline values: CDR1 SGHAT, CDR2 FQNNGV. V was trimmed by 1 base and J by 14 bases, leaving 15 bases between them. The length of the CDR3 is 14 residues. The CDR3 loop is CASSLGSADSALHF. CDR3 in DNA: TGTGCCAGCAGCTTAGGTTCGGCGGATTCGGCCCTCCACTTT.

The chain links TRBV6-1 to TRBJ2-3; unclear D gene. This CDR3 has 13 amino acids. Trimming pared 2 bases from V and 7 bases from J, leaving 10 bases between. CDR1 and CDR2 (germline): MNHNS, SASEGT. For the CDR3, the DNA is TGTGCCAGCAGTGAATTCCAGCCCTATACGCAGTATTTT. It yields the protein CASSEFQPYTQYF.

V gene TRBV10-3 combines with J gene TRBJ2-5, with D unresolved. CDR1 and CDR2 from the germline V gene are ENHRY and SYGVKD. Trimming cost V 3 bases and J 5 bases, with 4 bases left between them. This CDR3 is built from 11 residues. The CDR3 here is CAISDTETQYF. DNA for the CDR3: TGTGCCATCAGTGATACGGAGACCCAGTACTTC.

The rearrangement joins TRBV4-1 to TRBJ1-4; the D is unclear. Germline CDR1 reads MGHRA; CDR2 reads YSYEKL. V was cut by 1 base and J by 8 bases, with 14 bases left in between. This CDR3 has 15 residues. The CDR3 bases are TGCGCCAGCAGCCAAGTTGTTCGGACGGACGAAAAACTGTTTTTT. Its protein is CASSQVVRTDEKLFF.

The gene calls are TRBV28 and TRBJ2-7, with D possibly matching TRBD2 (5 bases). CDR3 length: 17 residues. Trimming pared 3 bases from V and 0 bases from J, leaving 18 bases between. Germline loops: CDR1 MDHEN, CDR2 SYDVKM. In nucleotides, the CDR3 is TGTGCCAGCAGTTTCCATCTGACGGGATCCAGCTCCTACGAGCAGTACTTC. Translated, it gives CASSFHLTGSSSYEQYF.

The chain carries TRBV6-5 and TRBJ2-7; weak D call: TRBD2 (6 bases). Trimming left V 4 bases short and J 6 bases short, with 7 bases between. This CDR3 spans 11 amino acids. The germline V gene has CDR1 MNHEY and CDR2 SVGAGI. The chain's CDR3 is CASSWGLEQYF. The CDR3 DNA reads as TGTGCCAGCAGTTGGGGACTCGAGCAGTACTTC.

The V and J genes are TRBV15 and TRBJ2-1; 8 nucleotides line up with TRBD1. The CDR3 totals 17 residues. Germline loops: CDR1 LNHNV, CDR2 YYDKDF (reference sequence). V lost 3 bases and J lost 2; bases outside the gene matches: 9. The CDR3 is CATSRGSGTGTYNEQFF. CDR3 in DNA: TGTGCCACCAGCAGGGGATCCGGGACAGGAACCTACAATGAGCAGTTCTTC.

The chain uses TRBV28 and TRBJ2-1; TRBD2 might be the D (6 bases). CDR3 size: 16 residues. V lost 6 bases, J lost 6 bases, and 21 bases lay in between. Per germline, CDR1 MDHEN and CDR2 SYDVKM. The CDR3 protein is CASSPRLGIFINEQFF. CDR3 DNA: TGTGCCAGCAGCCCACGACTAGGTATTTTTATCAATGAGCAGTTCTTC.

The CDR3 here is CASSQQQGNDQPQHF. Written as DNA, the CDR3 is TGTGCCAGCAGCCAACAACAGGGGAACGATCAGCCCCAGCATTTT. V is TRBV4-2 and J is TRBJ1-5; 7 bases are shared with TRBD1. The CDR3 loop spans 15 amino acids. Germline V gene data show CDR1 as LGHNA and CDR2 as YNFKEQ. Germline trimming cut 2 bases from V and 5 bases from J; bases unmatched to any gene: 6.

The rearrangement links TRBV20-1 to TRBJ2-7; D call uncertain. The CDR3 covers 12 residues. V shed 3 bases and J shed 3 bases, with 9 bases lying between them. Germline CDR1 and CDR2: DFQATT and SNEGSKA (reference sequence). The CDR3 bases are TGCAGTGCTAGTGGGCCTCACTACGAGCAGTACTTC. Translated, it gives CSASGPHYEQYF.

The chain employs TRBV10-1 and TRBJ2-3; maybe TRBD2 (7 bases). The V gene lost 4 bases and the J gene lost 1 base, with 18 bases spanning the gap. This CDR3 has 17 residues. The germline gives CDR1 WNHNN, CDR2 SYGVQD (reference sequence). Here the CDR3 DNA reads TGCGCCAGCAGTGTATCCCTGCGGGGGCCTCGCACAGATACGCAGTATTTT. This gives the protein CASSVSLRGPRTDTQYF.

This rearrangement joins TRBV11-3 to TRBJ2-7, with 8 bases fitting TRBD2. CDR1 and CDR2 from the germline V gene are SGHNT and YENEEA. With V trimmed by 4 bases and J by 7 bases, 12 bases remained unmatched. CDR3 length: 15 residues. The CDR3 sequence is CASSSGGSSGKEQYF. Here the CDR3 DNA reads TGTGCCAGCAGCTCGGGGGGGAGTTCAGGGAAGGAGCAGTACTTC.

V is TRBV19 and J is TRBJ2-7, with D perhaps TRBD1 or TRBD2 (5 bases each). CDR1 LNHDA and CDR2 SQIVND come from the germline V gene (reference sequence). V dropped 1 base and J dropped 7 bases, with 11 bases sitting between them. The CDR3 contains 13 residues. This CDR3 is CASSIGVWGEQYF. As DNA, the CDR3 is TGTGCCAGTAGTATAGGGGTTTGGGGGGAGCAGTACTTC.

The CDR3 nucleotides read TGTGCCAGCAGTCCACCACCAGGTCTTCACTTT. It yields the protein CASSPPPGLHF. The genes are TRBV28 and TRBJ1-6; D remains ambiguous. V was pared by 5 bases and J by 19 bases, with 15 bases between. Per germline, CDR1 MDHEN and CDR2 SYDVKM. The length of the CDR3 is 11 residues.

The CDR3 is CASSEGSLVDTQYF. The CDR3 nucleotides are TGTGCCAGCAGCGAGGGGTCTCTGGTTGATACGCAGTATTTT. The chain recombines TRBV9 with TRBJ2-3; TRBD1 might be the D (5 bases). V shed 3 bases and J shed 6 bases, with 14 bases lying between them. The CDR3 has 14 amino acids. Germline lookup yields CDR1 SGDLS and CDR2 YYNGEE.

The V call is TRBV18, the J call TRBJ2-7; no clear D gene. The CDR3 has 14 residues. Germline values: CDR1 KGHSH, CDR2 LQKENI. Trimming removed 1 base at V and 5 bases at J, with 12 bases between. Written as DNA, the CDR3 is TGTGCCAGCTCACCACGAGTCGAGACAAACGAGCAGTACTTC. Translating gives CASSPRVETNEQYF.